Shown below are 10 T cell receptor beta chains from a single sample sequenced in a study of cytomegalovirus exposure and HLA in healthy donors. The primer mix had 60 Vbeta and 13 Jbeta primers. The method was immunoSEQ multiplex PCR; TCRdb's version includes in-frame clones alone and lacks a portion of them. The table shows about 140,000 clones, with about three quarters occurring only once. Sequencing input: PBMCs. The source is a man aged 18 to 30 in good health and CMV-seronegative.

This chain links TRBV7-2 with TRBJ2-7; weak D call: TRBD1 (5 bases). The CDR3 has 15 residues. Trimming left V 5 bases short and J 3 bases short, with 17 bases between. Germline V lookup: CDR1 SGHTA, CDR2 FQGNSA. The CDR3 DNA follows: TGTGCCAGCAGCGTTAGGTGGGGCCTAAACTACGAGCAGTACTTC. Its protein is CASSVRWGLNYEQYF.

The gene calls are TRBV10-3 and TRBJ2-3, with 8 bases identical to TRBD2. Germline-derived CDR1 and CDR2 are ENHRY and SYGVKD. CDR3 length equals 16 residues. Trimming at V came to 5 bases and at J to 5 bases, leaving 12 bases not matched to a gene. Here the CDR3 reads CAISPRASGRRDTQYF. For the CDR3, the DNA is TGTGCCATCAGTCCCCGCGCCAGCGGGAGAAGAGATACGCAGTATTTT.

This clone was detected a few times. The chain recombines TRBV6-6 with TRBJ1-2, with 7 bases that match TRBD1. Germline-derived CDR1 and CDR2 are MNHNY and SVGAGI (reference sequence). There are 12 residues in the CDR3. J lost 3 bases, V lost 6 bases, and 1 base had no gene match. CDR3 DNA sequence: TGTGCCAGCAGCAGGGGGGACTATGGCTACACCTTC. The encoded protein is CASSRGDYGYTF.

The rearrangement links TRBV7-9 to TRBJ1-4; TRBD1 agrees at 8 bases. J gave up 3 bases and V 5 bases, and 5 bases lay outside the gene matches. The CDR3 runs to 15 residues. Germline CDR1 reads SEHNR; CDR2 reads FQNEAQ (reference sequence). The CDR3 DNA follows: TGTGCCAGCAGCCCCAGACAGGGGTCTAATGAAAAACTGTTTTTT. Its protein is CASSPRQGSNEKLFF.

V gene TRBV2 combines with J gene TRBJ2-6; D might be TRBD1 (6 bases). The CDR3 sequence is 15 residues long. In germline, CDR1 is SNHLY, CDR2 FYNNEI. Trimming removed 1 base at V and 2 bases at J, with 6 bases between. The CDR3 DNA sequence: TGTGCCAGCAGTGAAGAGGGGGCTGGGGCCAACGTCCTGACTTTC. Amino acid sequence: CASSEEGAGANVLTF.

This clone was observed a handful of times. The rearrangement joins TRBV2 to TRBJ1-5, with a possible D match to TRBD1 (6 bases). The CDR3 runs 14 residues. From germline, CDR1 is SNHLY and CDR2 FYNNEI. Trimming pared 8 bases from V and 0 bases from J, leaving 11 bases between. CDR3 residues: CASAGDYSNQPQHF. The CDR3 bases are TGTGCCAGCGCAGGGGATTATAGCAATCAGCCCCAGCATTTT.

V gene TRBV5-4 combines with J gene TRBJ1-2; TRBD1 matches at 8 bases. With V trimmed by 0 bases and J by 4 bases, 8 bases remained unmatched. The CDR3 has 16 amino acids. The V gene's germline CDR1 is SGHNT and CDR2 YYREEE (reference sequence). The CDR3 bases are TGTGCCAGCAGCTTGGGGGGTCGGACAGGGACCTATGGCTACACCTTC. Translation gives CASSLGGRTGTYGYTF.

J is TRBJ2-7 and V is TRBV9; a possible D gene is TRBD1 (5 bases). V shed 0 bases and J shed 0 bases, with 10 bases lying between them. Germline CDR1 and CDR2: SGDLS and YYNGEE. The CDR3 spans 15 residues. CDR3 amino acids: CASSVGGGNSYEQYF. The CDR3 DNA is TGTGCCAGCAGCGTAGGGGGCGGAAACTCCTACGAGCAGTACTTC.

A remark on this clone: Other DNA variants within this sample encode the same CDR3. The chain employs TRBV7-2 and TRBJ2-7; tentative D call: TRBD2 (6 bases). The CDR3 loop spans 13 amino acids. Trimming cost V 3 bases and J 1 base, with 7 bases left between them. Looked up from germline, CDR1 is SGHTA and CDR2 is FQGNSA. CDR3 nucleotide sequence: TGTGCCAGCAGCTTTGGGGGGTCCTACGAGCAGTACTTC. Protein: CASSFGGSYEQYF.

This clone was detected only once. The chain has TRBV10-1 and TRBJ2-1, with 7 bases lining up with TRBD1. CDR1 is WNHNN and CDR2 is SYGVQD in the germline V gene (reference sequence). V lost 8 bases and J lost 4; bases outside the gene matches: 11. CDR3 length equals 15 residues. The CDR3 here is CASGGPTGAYNEQFF. The CDR3 bases are TGCGCCAGCGGCGGCCCTACAGGGGCTTACAATGAGCAGTTCTTC.